The 7 T cell receptor beta chains below all came from one sample that was sequenced in a study of blood T cells in healthy people across ages. Next came a second PCR, run for about 7 to 12 cycles, which used a sample-barcoded 5' primer along with a J-beta primer mix. TCRdb reprocessed the 5' RACE reads via MiXCR and lists one record per CDR3 protein. The sample records about 1.8 million distinct CDR3 sequences, around half being singletons. Sequencing was carried out using blood. The receptors here all came from a woman between 40 and 55 years old in good health.

The genes are TRBV4-3 and TRBJ2-7; D unresolved. Germline V gene data show CDR1 as LGHNA and CDR2 as YSLEER. V lost 0 bases and J 2 bases, leaving 8 bases between the germline ends. CDR3 size: 14 residues. The CDR3 loop is CASSQEAAPYEQYF. CDR3 bases: TGCGCCAGCAGCCAAGAGGCAGCCCCCTACGAGCAGTACTTC.

The rearrangement joins TRBV18 to TRBJ2-1; 8 nucleotides align to TRBD1. Germline V gene lookup returns CDR1 KGHSH and CDR2 LQKENI. CDR3 length: 16 residues. V lost 3 bases, J lost 6 bases, and 10 bases stayed unmatched. CDR3 coding DNA: TGTGCCAGCTCACCGATTCTCGGACAGGGAGGCAATGAGCAGTTCTTC. It specifies CASSPILGQGGNEQFF.

The chain joins TRBV24-1 to TRBJ2-5; the match to TRBD1 covers 9 bases. Per germline, CDR1 KGHDR and CDR2 SFDVKD. V was pared by 7 bases and J by 11 bases, with 13 bases of the junction left unmatched. This CDR3 spans 14 amino acids. Written as DNA, the CDR3 is TGTGCCACCAGCCAGGGGGGACAGGGCGAGCAGCAGTACTTC. It translates to CATSQGGQGEQQYF.

V usage is TRBV28 and J usage is TRBJ2-4, with D possibly being TRBD1 or TRBD2 (7 bases each). The ends were cut back, 5 bases at V and 0 bases at J, with 20 bases in the middle. The CDR3 sequence is 18 residues long. CDR1 is MDHEN, CDR2 SYDVKM, per germline. The CDR3 reads CASSRSRGGLIAKNIQYF. The CDR3 nucleotides read TGTGCCAGCAGTCGCTCCAGGGGGGGGCTAATAGCCAAAAACATTCAGTACTTC.

This clonotype was observed a handful of times. The rearrangement joins TRBV6-2 or TRBV6-3 to TRBJ1-1; D ambiguous. Deletions cut 5 bases from V and 6 bases from J, with 10 bases between. Germline V gives CDR1 MNHEY, CDR2 SVGEGT. The CDR3 sequence is 12 residues long. CDR3 sequence (DNA): TGTGCCAGCAGTCAATGGAGACCTGAAGCTTTCTTT. Translated, it gives CASSQWRPEAFF.

This clonotype showed up just a few times. The chain links TRBV3-1 to TRBJ1-6; 7 nucleotides line up with TRBD1. Germline V gene data show CDR1 as LGHDT and CDR2 as YNNKEL (reference sequence). The length of the CDR3 is 15 residues. With V trimmed by 5 bases and J by 7 bases, 8 bases remained unmatched. The CDR3 DNA reads as TGTGCCAGCAGCTCCTCCGAGACAGGGAATTCACCCCTCCACTTT. This gives the protein CASSSSETGNSPLHF.

This clonotype showed up just a few times. This sequence joins TRBV20-1 and TRBJ2-1, with TRBD1 as a possible D gene (6 bases). CDR3 length equals 15 residues. Germline CDR1 DFQATT, CDR2 SNEGSKA (reference sequence). V gave up 5 bases and J gave up 8 bases, with 22 bases separating them. In DNA, the CDR3 is TGCAGTGCTCTAGGGTGGTTTTCTGGGGGCGATGAGCAGTTCTTC. This codes for CSALGWFSGGDEQFF.